The 21 T cell receptor beta chains listed next were all sequenced from one sample in a study of CD8+CD57+ T cells in acquired aplastic anemia. The use of genomic DNA as template underpinned the TCR beta VDJ and CDR3 profiling. TCRdb independently ran MiXCR on the reads; one entry per CDR3 protein. Found here are over 200,000 distinct CDR3 sequences, roughly 55% of them singletons; the top ten hold about 29%. Sequencing input: sorted CD4+, CD8+, or CD8+CD57+ T cells (not recorded which) from PBMCs. These receptors all stem from a human donor in good health.

Details on this clonotype: A much larger clone lies one base from this, so it may be a read error. Written as DNA, the CDR3 is TGTGCCAGCAGCCCAGCCTTACAGGTCCTCTATGGCTACACCTTC. This gives the protein CASSPALQVLYGYTF. The chain uses TRBV7-2 and TRBJ1-2; a possible D gene is TRBD1 (5 bases). This CDR3 has 15 residues. Trimming left V 5 bases short and J 4 bases short, with 17 bases between. Germline V gene sequence: CDR1 SGHTA, CDR2 FQGNSA.

The chain couples TRBV9 to TRBJ1-4; 7 nucleotides line up with TRBD1. CDR3 length equals 15 residues. Looked up from germline, CDR1 is SGDLS and CDR2 is YYNGEE. J was trimmed by 4 bases and V by 3 bases; bases with no gene match: 6. The CDR3 spells CASSGGGQHNEKLFF. The CDR3 DNA reads as TGTGCCAGCAGCGGGGGGGGACAGCATAATGAAAAACTGTTTTTT. The full variable domain, in which reference TRBV9 and TRBJ1-4 provide the parts outside the CDR3, is DSGVTQTPKHLITATGQRVTLRCSPRSGDLSVYWYQQSLDQGLQFLIQYYNGEERAKGNILERFSAQQFPDLHSELNLSSLELGDSALYFCASSGGGQHNEKLFFGSGTQLSVL.

This clonotype was detected many times. The chain has TRBV12-3 or TRBV12-4 and TRBJ2-5, with D perhaps matching TRBD1 or TRBD2 (5 bases each). V shed 6 bases and J shed 5 bases, with 16 bases lying between them. The CDR3 is 14 residues long. DNA of the CDR3: TGTGCCAGCAGCTATGCTAGGTGGGGGGAGACCCAGTACTTC. The encoded protein is CASSYARWGETQYF.

In its sample, this clonotype was seen a few times. The chain has TRBV7-2 and TRBJ2-2, with 10 bases lining up with TRBD2. The ends lost 5 bases at V and 3 bases at J; junction bases unmatched: 6. The CDR3 extends over 16 amino acids. Germline assignment: CDR1 SGHTA and CDR2 FQGNSA. The CDR3 loop reads CASSPPLAGDTGELFF. For the CDR3, the DNA is TGTGCCAGCAGCCCCCCCCTAGCGGGGGACACCGGGGAGCTGTTTTTT.

This clonotype showed up many times. The chain links TRBV7-8 to TRBJ2-7, with D maybe TRBD1 (5 bases). V was clipped by 1 base and J by 3 bases, with 13 bases between them. This CDR3 is 15 amino acids long. Germline V lookup: CDR1 SGHVS, CDR2 FQNEAQ. CDR3 DNA: TGTGCCAGCAGCTTAGGGGCAGGGCCTGGCTACGAGCAGTACTTC. This codes for CASSLGAGPGYEQYF.

This clonotype was observed once. V gene TRBV20-1 combines with J gene TRBJ2-3, with 7 bases fitting TRBD2. This CDR3 is 22 amino acids long. Per germline, CDR1 DFQATT and CDR2 SNEGSKA (reference sequence). After removal of 0 bases from V and 0 bases from J, the junction contained 24 bases not matched to a gene. Here the CDR3 DNA reads TGCAGTGCTAGAGATCTCCAGCGGGGACGCGGTCGGGGAGCTGGGAGCACAGATACGCAGTATTTT. Translating it yields CSARDLQRGRGRGAGSTDTQYF.

V and J are TRBV2 and TRBJ2-7; TRBD1 agrees at 7 bases. This CDR3 is built from 14 residues. The germline CDR1 and CDR2 sequences are SNHLY and FYNNEI. V was pared by 5 bases and J by 5 bases, with 9 bases of the junction left unmatched. This CDR3 is CASSRTTGTDEQYF. The CDR3 DNA sequence: TGTGCCAGCAGTCGAACAACAGGGACAGACGAGCAGTACTTC.

The CDR3 is CASSRGTGPRETQYF. CDR3 DNA sequence: TGCGCCAGCAGCCGTGGGACAGGCCCAAGGGAGACCCAGTACTTC. J is TRBJ2-5 and V is TRBV5-1; 8 nucleotides agree with TRBD1. The CDR3 is 15 amino acids. Trimming at V came to 4 bases and at J to 5 bases, leaving 10 bases not matched to a gene. Germline-derived CDR1 and CDR2 are SGHRS and YFSETQ.

This chain connects TRBV5-1 to TRBJ2-7; D is unclear. Germline V gives CDR1 SGHRS, CDR2 YFSETQ. The CDR3 runs 14 residues. Trimming removed 1 base from V and 5 bases from J, with 13 bases in between. CDR3 DNA: TGCGCCAGCAGCTTGAGGTCAGGTGGCGACGAGCAGTACTTC. Encoded protein: CASSLRSGGDEQYF.

This clonotype was detected many times. This sequence joins TRBV27 and TRBJ2-7; no clear D. Germline CDR1 and CDR2: MNHEY and SMNVEV (reference sequence). This CDR3 comprises 14 residues. V lost 2 bases, J lost 0 bases, and 8 bases lay in between. The CDR3 nucleotides read TGTGCCAGCAGTTTACTGGGAACCTCCTACGAGCAGTACTTC. This codes for CASSLLGTSYEQYF.

This rearrangement joins TRBV7-9 to TRBJ1-4; D is unclear. CDR3 length: 15 amino acids. V was shortened by 5 bases and J by 8 bases, with 18 bases between the two germline ends. Per germline, CDR1 SEHNR and CDR2 FQNEAQ (reference sequence). The DNA of the CDR3 is TGTGCCAGCAGCCCCCCGGACCTGGGCCGGGAAAAACTGTTTTTT. Protein sequence: CASSPPDLGREKLFF.

This clonotype was recorded a few times. This CDR3 reads CASSRATIGDEQYF. The CDR3 DNA follows: TGTGCCAGCTCCCGGGCCACAATAGGGGACGAGCAGTACTTC. The chain carries TRBV6-5 and TRBJ2-7; D perhaps matches TRBD1 (5 bases). The germline CDR1 and CDR2 sequences are MNHEY and SVGAGI. The CDR3 has 14 amino acids. V dropped 8 bases and J dropped 5 bases, with 19 bases sitting between them.

CDR3 in DNA: TGTGCCAGCAGCTTACACCAGGGGAACACCTACGAGCAGTACTTC. The encoded protein is CASSLHQGNTYEQYF. This chain uses TRBV7-8 with TRBJ2-7; D possibly corresponds to TRBD1 (6 bases). Germline V CDR1 and CDR2: SGHVS, FQNEAQ. V dropped 2 bases and J dropped 2 bases, with 13 bases sitting between them. The CDR3 has 15 amino acids.

The chain is built from TRBV2 and TRBJ2-1; maybe TRBD1 (5 bases). Germline lookup yields CDR1 SNHLY and CDR2 FYNNEI. Trimming took 8 bases from V and 12 from J, leaving 14 bases between them. CDR3 length equals 11 residues. DNA of the CDR3: TGTGCCAGCGGGGCGGAGATCCTGCAGTTCTTC. This encodes CASGAEILQFF.

This clonotype was detected once. V usage is TRBV10-3 and J usage is TRBJ2-5, with a weak D call TRBD2 (5 bases). The germline V and J ends were trimmed by 4 bases and 4 bases, with 10 bases remaining between them. The CDR3 runs to 13 residues. CDR1 is ENHRY and CDR2 is SYGVKD in the germline V gene. The CDR3 sequence: CAISGLSGETQYF. As DNA, the CDR3 is TGTGCCATCAGTGGACTATCGGGAGAGACCCAGTACTTC.

The chain combines TRBV29-1 with TRBJ1-2; tentative D call: TRBD1 (5 bases). Between the trimmed V and J ends, which lost 3 bases and 3 bases, there was a span of 8 bases. This CDR3 contains 12 residues. CDR1 is SQVTM and CDR2 is ANQGSEA in the germline V gene. CDR3 amino acids: CSVEPGDYGYTF. As DNA, the CDR3 is TGCAGCGTTGAGCCGGGGGACTATGGCTACACCTTC. Full variable domain (outside the CDR3, taken from reference TRBV29-1 and TRBJ1-2): SAVISQKPSRDICQRGTSLTIQCQVDSQVTMMFWYRQQPGQSLTLIATANQGSEATYESGFVIDKFPISRPNLTFSTLTVSNMSPEDSSIYLCSVEPGDYGYTFGSGTRLTVV.

The CDR3 spells CASSQTNEVRGGELFF. The CDR3 DNA sequence: TGTGCCAGCAGCCAAACAAATGAGGTACGCGGCGGGGAGCTGTTTTTT. V is TRBV9 and J is TRBJ2-2; D not resolved. The V gene lost 4 bases and the J gene lost 7 bases, with 20 bases spanning the gap. The CDR3 loop spans 16 amino acids. In germline, CDR1 is SGDLS, CDR2 YYNGEE.

This clonotype came up many times. The J gene is TRBJ1-2, the V gene TRBV6-4; D not certain. CDR3 length: 15 residues. Germline assignment: CDR1 MRHNA and CDR2 SNTAGT. V dropped 7 bases and J dropped 8 bases, with 23 bases sitting between them. For the CDR3, the DNA is TGTGCCAGCATAGAGGAAGGAGGTCCGGGGTGCGGCTACACCTTC. It codes for CASIEEGGPGCGYTF.

V is TRBV5-1 and J is TRBJ2-3, with D possibly TRBD2 on 6 matching bases. Germline V CDR1 and CDR2: SGHRS, YFSETQ. The length of the CDR3 is 14 residues. Trimming left V 2 bases short and J 6 bases short, with 13 bases between. The CDR3 bases are TGCGCCAGCAGCTTCGGAGGGTCGGGGGATACGCAGTATTTT. Amino acids: CASSFGGSGDTQYF.

For this clonotype: A read error is possible here, since a much larger clone lies one base away. As the CDR3 is not closed by the conserved phenylalanine or tryptophan, this likely results from a read error. The V gene is TRBV28, the J gene TRBJ2-7; D gene ambiguous. The CDR3 length is 11 residues. V dropped 5 bases and J dropped 6 bases, with 8 bases sitting between them. Germline V gene sequence: CDR1 MDHEN, CDR2 SYDVKM. CDR3 protein: CASSARSEQYL. The CDR3 region has the DNA TGTGCCAGCAGTGCGAGGTCCGAGCAGTACCTC.

The chain has TRBV7-2 and TRBJ1-2; D ambiguous. V was shortened by 2 bases and J by 6 bases, with 10 bases between the two germline ends. In germline, CDR1 is SGHTA, CDR2 FQGNSA. The CDR3 has 13 residues. CDR3 sequence (DNA): TGTGCCAGCAGCTTATTCAACCGCGATGGCTACACCTTC. Translating it yields CASSLFNRDGYTF.